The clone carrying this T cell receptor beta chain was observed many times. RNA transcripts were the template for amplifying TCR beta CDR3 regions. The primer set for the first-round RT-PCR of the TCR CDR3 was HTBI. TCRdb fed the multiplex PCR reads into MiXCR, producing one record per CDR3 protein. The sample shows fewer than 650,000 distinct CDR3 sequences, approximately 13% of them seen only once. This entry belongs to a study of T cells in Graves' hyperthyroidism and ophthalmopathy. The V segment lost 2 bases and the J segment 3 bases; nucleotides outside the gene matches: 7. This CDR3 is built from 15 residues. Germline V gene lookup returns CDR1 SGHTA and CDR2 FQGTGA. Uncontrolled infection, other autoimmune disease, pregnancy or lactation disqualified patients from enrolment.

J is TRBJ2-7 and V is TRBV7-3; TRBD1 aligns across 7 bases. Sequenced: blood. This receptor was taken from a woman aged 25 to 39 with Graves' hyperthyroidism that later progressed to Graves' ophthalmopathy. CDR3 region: CASSLGGDRLYEQYF. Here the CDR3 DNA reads TGTGCCAGCAGCTTAGGTGGGGACAGACTCTACGAGCAGTACTTC.